The rows below give T cell receptor beta chains drawn from one sample of a study of vaccination effects on CD4 cells after COVID-19. For these receptors, no antigen is known. Profiling relied on immunoSEQ multiplex PCR, and the TCRdb table lists in-frame clones only, not all of them. Of 70,000 or so clones listed, roughly three quarters are singletons. The sequenced sample was CD4+ T cells from PBMCs cultured without peptide, obtained before COVID-19 vaccination. The receptors shown here come from a human donor who received a COVID-19 vaccine. The CDR3 runs from the conserved cysteine through the conserved F or W. Fields, in order: V gene, D gene, J gene, clone size, CDR3 DNA, CDR3 protein. A D gene is named only where the DNA matches it firmly. Where a row states a size, it is once, few, many or the class of an expanded clone; other rows omit it.

TRBV27	TRBD1	TRBJ1-2	few	TGTGCCAGCAGACCTGGGACAGACACCTATGGCTACACCTTC	CASRPGTDTYGYTF
TRBV4-1	-	TRBJ1-2	-	TGCGCCAGCAGCCAAGATGGTGACAGCTATGGCTACACCTTC	CASSQDGDSYGYTF
TRBV4-1	-	TRBJ2-1	-	TGCGCCAGCAGCGTTACCCTGAGCTCCTACAATGAGCAGTTCTTC	CASSVTLSSYNEQFF
TRBV4-2	-	TRBJ2-2	-	TGTGCCAGCAGCCATCTAAGGGGGGGTACGAACACCGGGGAGCTGTTTTTT	CASSHLRGGTNTGELFF
TRBV29-1	-	TRBJ1-1	-	TGCAGCGCGTCACCTGGGGCAGGGACAGCTTTCTTT	CSASPGAGTAFF
TRBV7-9	-	TRBJ2-5	-	TGTGCCAGCAGCTTTGGGGGCCAAGAGACCCAGTACTTC	CASSFGGQETQYF
TRBV28	-	TRBJ2-3	-	TGTGCCAGCAGTCAAGGGGGGGCCCTCACAGATACGCAGTATTTT	CASSQGGALTDTQYF
TRBV24-1	-	TRBJ1-1	-	TGTGCCACCAGTGATTCTCGCACTATGAACACTGAAGCTTTCTTT	CATSDSRTMNTEAFF
TRBV30	-	TRBJ1-3	-	TGTGCCTGGAGTGTAACGCAGGGAAACACCATATATTTT	CAWSVTQGNTIYF
TRBV27	-	TRBJ2-3	-	TGTGCCAGCAGATTCTCACCACCCCAGGGCACAGATACGCAGTATTTT	CASRFSPPQGTDTQYF
TRBV24-1	TRBD1	TRBJ1-2	-	TGTGCCACCAGTGACCATGACAGGGGTGGAGGTGGTGGCTACACCTTC	CATSDHDRGGGGGYTF
TRBV6-6	TRBD1	TRBJ2-1	-	TGTGCCAGCAGATCGGGACAGGGGACCTACAATGAGCAGTTCTTC	CASRSGQGTYNEQFF
TRBV7-2	-	TRBJ1-2	-	TGTGCCAGCAGCCTCCCGGGGTACTATGGCTACACCTTC	CASSLPGYYGYTF
TRBV30	-	TRBJ2-3	-	TGTGCCTGGAGTAGGGTAGATACGCAGTATTTT	CAWSRVDTQYF
TRBV7-3	-	TRBJ1-1	-	TGTGCCAGCAGCTTATTTGGCAGGGCGGAGAACACTGAAGCTTTCTTT	CASSLFGRAENTEAFF
TRBV19	TRBD1	TRBJ1-2	-	TGTGCCAGTAAGGACAGGGAATGGAATGGCTACACCTTC	CASKDREWNGYTF
TRBV30	-	TRBJ1-1	-	TGTGCCTGGAGTGGGGGTCAAGGTGAAGCTTTCTTT	CAWSGGQGEAFF
TRBV11-1	-	TRBJ1-2	few	TGTGCCAGCAGCTTCGACGGAAGCTATGGCTACACCTTC	CASSFDGSYGYTF
TRBV18	-	TRBJ1-1	few	TGTGCCAGCTCACCATACAGCCCCACTGAAGCTTTCTTT	CASSPYSPTEAFF
TRBV29-1	TRBD1	TRBJ1-2	-	TGCAGCGTAGAATTTCAGGGGGCGAGGTATGGCTACACCTTC	CSVEFQGARYGYTF
TRBV18	-	TRBJ2-3	-	TGTGCCAGCTCACCATTGGACAGCGGAACAGATACGCAGTATTTT	CASSPLDSGTDTQYF
TRBV6-6	-	TRBJ2-6	-	TGTGCCAGCAGCAAACAGTTCTCTGGGGCCAACGTCCTGACTTTC	CASSKQFSGANVLTF
TRBV10-3	-	TRBJ2-3	-	TGTGCCATCAGTGCCGGACAGTCGTCATTAGATACGCAGTATTTT	CAISAGQSSLDTQYF
TRBV6-5	TRBD2	TRBJ2-1	-	TGTGCCAGCAGACAGCGGGGGGGCCCCATCAATGAGCAGTTCTTC	CASRQRGGPINEQFF
TRBV15	-	TRBJ2-3	once	TGTGCCACCAGCAGAGAACTAGCCACAGATACGCAGTATTTT	CATSRELATDTQYF
TRBV19	-	TRBJ2-5	few	TGTGCCAGTAGTCCCCGGACAACCTGGGAGACCCAGTACTTC	CASSPRTTWETQYF
TRBV4-2	-	TRBJ1-1	-	TGTGCCAGCAGCCAAAGGACAGCTCTTAACACTGAAGCTTTCTTT	CASSQRTALNTEAFF
TRBV3-1/TRBV3-2	-	TRBJ1-1	-	TGTGCCAGCAGCCAAGAAACCGCCGTAAGGTCTGGAGCTTTCTTT	CASSQETAVRSGAFF
TRBV7-9	-	TRBJ2-4	once	TGTGCCAGCAGCGTAAGGTCAGGGGGGGACATTCAGTACTTC	CASSVRSGGDIQYF
TRBV2	-	TRBJ2-5	-	TGTGCCAGCAGCACATTCACAGGGACCCAGTACTTC	CASSTFTGTQYF
TRBV3-1/TRBV3-2	TRBD2	TRBJ2-3	-	TGTGCCAGCAGCCCTACCCGTGGGGGGGGTAGCACAGATACGCAGTATTTT	CASSPTRGGGSTDTQYF
TRBV11-3	-	TRBJ1-1	-	TGTGCCAGCAGCCTCACAGGGATGAACACTGAAGCTTTCTTT	CASSLTGMNTEAFF
TRBV6-5	TRBD1	TRBJ1-2	few	TGTGCCAGCAGTTACGGATCCGGGACAGGGAATGGCTACACCTTC	CASSYGSGTGNGYTF
TRBV7-9	TRBD1	TRBJ2-4	-	TGTGCCAGCAGCTTACGACAGGGCGCAGCCAAAAACATTCAGTACTTC	CASSLRQGAAKNIQYF
TRBV6-5	-	TRBJ1-4	-	TGTGCCAGCAGTTCGCAACGGTTAAATGAAAAACTGTTTTTT	CASSSQRLNEKLFF
TRBV4-3	-	TRBJ1-1	-	TGCGCCAGCAGCCTATCTGTCTGGGACACTGAAGCTTTCTTT	CASSLSVWDTEAFF
TRBV28	TRBD1	TRBJ1-6	-	TGTGCCAGCAGAGACAGGGAATCCTATAATTCACCCCTCCACTTT	CASRDRESYNSPLHF
TRBV5-1	-	TRBJ1-2	once	TGCGCCAGCAGCTACGGTGGTGGTTCCTCTAACTATGGCTACACCTTC	CASSYGGGSSNYGYTF
TRBV18	-	TRBJ1-1	-	TGTGCCAGCTCATCAGGGGTGGTTGAACGGAACACTGAAGCTTTCTTT	CASSSGVVERNTEAFF
TRBV6-4	TRBD2	TRBJ2-1	-	TGTGCCATCTTTAGCGGGGGGGACACCAATGAGCAGTTCTTC	CAIFSGGDTNEQFF
TRBV19	TRBD1	TRBJ1-2	-	TGTGCCAGTACCACGTTTACGGACAGGGGTTATGGCTACACCTTC	CASTTFTDRGYGYTF
TRBV6-5	-	TRBJ2-5	-	TGTGCCAGCAGACTACAAGAGACCCAGTACTTC	CASRLQETQYF
TRBV5-6	-	TRBJ2-5	once	TGTGCCAGCAGCTTGAGTGCGGCCCCAGAGACCCAGTACTTC	CASSLSAAPETQYF
TRBV7-3	TRBD2	TRBJ2-2	once	TGTGCCAGCAGCTCCTCTAGCGGGAACACCGGGGAGCTGTTTTTT	CASSSSSGNTGELFF
TRBV4-2	-	TRBJ2-2	-	TGTGCCAGCAGCCAAGCCCCGGGGCAGGGGTTTGAGGGGGAGCTGTTTTTT	CASSQAPGQGFEGELFF
TRBV5-6	-	TRBJ1-2	-	TGTGCCAGCAGGAAGGCAGGGCTGAAGACCTATGGCTACACCTTC	CASRKAGLKTYGYTF
TRBV19	-	TRBJ1-2	-	TGTGCCAGTATTAATACGGGGAAAGGGGGCTATGGCTACACCTTC	CASINTGKGGYGYTF
TRBV5-1	TRBD2	TRBJ2-2	-	TGCGCCAGCAGCTTGGTTCCCCGTACTAGCGGGGGCCGGAACACCGGGGAGCTGTTTTTT	CASSLVPRTSGGRNTGELFF
TRBV7-2	-	TRBJ2-3	-	TGTGCCAGCAGCTCCCAGGACGGGGCGGATACGCAGTATTTT	CASSSQDGADTQYF
TRBV7-2	-	TRBJ1-6	-	TGTGCCAGCAGCTTCTCAAATTCACCCCTCCACTTT	CASSFSNSPLHF
TRBV3-1/TRBV3-2	-	TRBJ2-2	-	TGTGCCAGCAGCCAACAGGGTCGTATGCAACCCGGGGAGCTGTTTTTT	CASSQQGRMQPGELFF
TRBV9	TRBD1	TRBJ2-3	once	TGTGCCAGCAGCGCCGACAGGGGGCGCGATCCCCCTAGCACAGATACGCAGTATTTT	CASSADRGRDPPSTDTQYF
TRBV30	-	TRBJ1-1	-	TGTGCCTACCGTATGAACACTGAAGCTTTCTTT	CAYRMNTEAFF
TRBV2	-	TRBJ1-5	-	TGTGCCAGCAGTGGTCCGAATCAGCCCCAGCATTTT	CASSGPNQPQHF